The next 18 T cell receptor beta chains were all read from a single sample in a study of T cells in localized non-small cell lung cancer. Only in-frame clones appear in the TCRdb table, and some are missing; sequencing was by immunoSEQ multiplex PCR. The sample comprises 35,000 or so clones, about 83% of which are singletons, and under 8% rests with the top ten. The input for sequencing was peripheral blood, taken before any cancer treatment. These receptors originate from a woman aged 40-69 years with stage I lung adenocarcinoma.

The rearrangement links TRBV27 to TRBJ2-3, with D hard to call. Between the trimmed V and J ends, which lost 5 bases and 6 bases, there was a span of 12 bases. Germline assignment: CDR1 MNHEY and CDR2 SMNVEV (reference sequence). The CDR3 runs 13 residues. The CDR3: CASSPTRWDTQYF. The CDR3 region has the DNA TGTGCCAGCAGTCCGACAAGGTGGGATACGCAGTATTTT.

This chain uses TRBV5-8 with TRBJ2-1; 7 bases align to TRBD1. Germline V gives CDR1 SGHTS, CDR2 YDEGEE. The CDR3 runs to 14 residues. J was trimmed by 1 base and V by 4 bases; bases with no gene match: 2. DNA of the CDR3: TGTGCCAGCAGCAGGGGACAGTCCTACAATGAGCAGTTCTTC. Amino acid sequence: CASSRGQSYNEQFF.

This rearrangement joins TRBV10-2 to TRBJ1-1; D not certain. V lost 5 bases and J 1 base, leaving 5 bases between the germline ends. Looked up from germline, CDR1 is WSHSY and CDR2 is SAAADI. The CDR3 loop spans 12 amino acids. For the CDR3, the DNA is TGCGCCAGCAGTCCCGGGAACACTGAAGCTTTCTTT. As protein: CASSPGNTEAFF.

The CDR3: CASSPLERDRGGNEQFF. The CDR3 DNA reads as TGTGCCAGCAGCCCTCTCGAACGGGACAGGGGTGGGAATGAGCAGTTCTTC. V gene TRBV7-6 combines with J gene TRBJ2-1, with 10 bases identical to TRBD1. Germline CDR1 and CDR2: SGHVS and FNYEAQ. CDR3 size: 17 residues. V shed 5 bases and J 7 bases; nucleotides not matched to a gene: 14.

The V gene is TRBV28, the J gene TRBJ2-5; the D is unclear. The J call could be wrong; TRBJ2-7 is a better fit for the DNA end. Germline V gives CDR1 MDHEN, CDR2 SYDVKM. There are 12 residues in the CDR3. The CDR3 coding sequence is TGTGCCAGCAATGAAAGGGCTTACGAGCAGTACTTC. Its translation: CASNERAYEQYF.

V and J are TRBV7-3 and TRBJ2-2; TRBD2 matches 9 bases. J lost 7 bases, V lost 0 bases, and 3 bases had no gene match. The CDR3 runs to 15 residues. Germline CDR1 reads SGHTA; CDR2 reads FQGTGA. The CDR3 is CASSLTSGGRGELFF. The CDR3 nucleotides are TGTGCCAGCAGCTTAACTAGCGGGGGCCGCGGGGAGCTGTTTTTT. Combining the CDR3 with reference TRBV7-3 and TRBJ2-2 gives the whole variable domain GAGVSQTPSNKVTEKGKYVELRCDPISGHTALYWYRQSLGQGPEFLIYFQGTGAADDSGLPNDRFFAVRPEGSVSTLKIQRTERGDSAVYLCASSLTSGGRGELFFGEGSRLTVL.

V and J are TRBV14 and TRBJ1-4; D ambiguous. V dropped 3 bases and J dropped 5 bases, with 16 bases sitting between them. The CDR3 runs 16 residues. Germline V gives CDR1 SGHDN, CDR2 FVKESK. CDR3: CASSQIASGFNEKLFF. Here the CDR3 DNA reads TGTGCCAGCAGCCAGATCGCCTCCGGGTTCAATGAAAAACTGTTTTTT.

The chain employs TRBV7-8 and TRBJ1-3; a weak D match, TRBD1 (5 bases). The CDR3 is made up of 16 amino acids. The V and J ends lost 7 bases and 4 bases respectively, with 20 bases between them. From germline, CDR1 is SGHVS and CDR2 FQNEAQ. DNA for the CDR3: TGTGCCAGCACCCCCAGGGCGCAAGGGTTAGGAAACACCATATATTTT. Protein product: CASTPRAQGLGNTIYF.

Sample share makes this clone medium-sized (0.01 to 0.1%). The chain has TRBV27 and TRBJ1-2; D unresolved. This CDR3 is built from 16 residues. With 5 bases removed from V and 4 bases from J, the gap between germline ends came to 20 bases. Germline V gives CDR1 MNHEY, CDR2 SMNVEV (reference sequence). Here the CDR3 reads CASSLFRLGQFYGYTF. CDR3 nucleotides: TGTGCCAGCAGTCTTTTCCGCCTCGGTCAGTTCTATGGCTACACCTTC.

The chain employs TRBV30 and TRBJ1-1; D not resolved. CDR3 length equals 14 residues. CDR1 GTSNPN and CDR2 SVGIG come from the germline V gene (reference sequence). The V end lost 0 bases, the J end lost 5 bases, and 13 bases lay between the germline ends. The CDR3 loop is CAWSVGHLRTEAFF. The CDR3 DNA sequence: TGTGCCTGGAGTGTCGGGCACCTGAGGACTGAAGCTTTCTTT.

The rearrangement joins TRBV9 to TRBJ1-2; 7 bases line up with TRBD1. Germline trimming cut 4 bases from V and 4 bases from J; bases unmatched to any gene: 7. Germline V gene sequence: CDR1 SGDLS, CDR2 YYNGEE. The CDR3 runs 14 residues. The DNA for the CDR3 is TGTGCCAGCAGCCCCTCGGACAGGCTCTATGGCTACACCTTC. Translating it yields CASSPSDRLYGYTF. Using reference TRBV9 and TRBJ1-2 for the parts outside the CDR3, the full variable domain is DSGVTQTPKHLITATGQRVTLRCSPRSGDLSVYWYQQSLDQGLQFLIQYYNGEERAKGNILERFSAQQFPDLHSELNLSSLELGDSALYFCASSPSDRLYGYTFGSGTRLTVV.

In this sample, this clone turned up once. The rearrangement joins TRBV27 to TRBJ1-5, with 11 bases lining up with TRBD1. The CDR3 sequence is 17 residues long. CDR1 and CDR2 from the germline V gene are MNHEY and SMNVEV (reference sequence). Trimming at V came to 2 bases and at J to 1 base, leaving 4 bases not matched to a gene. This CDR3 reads CASSLGTGGPSNQPQHF. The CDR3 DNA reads TGTGCCAGCAGTTTAGGGACAGGGGGACCAAGCAATCAGCCCCAGCATTTT.

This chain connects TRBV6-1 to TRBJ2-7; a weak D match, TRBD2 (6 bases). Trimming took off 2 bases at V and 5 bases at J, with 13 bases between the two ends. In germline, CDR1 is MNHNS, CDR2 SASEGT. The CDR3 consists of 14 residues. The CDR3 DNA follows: TGTGCCAGCAGTGAATCAGGGAGGCTCCACGAGCAGTACTTC. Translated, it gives CASSESGRLHEQYF.

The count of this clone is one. The CDR3 nucleotides read TGTGCCAGCAGTTTTTCCGGGGGGGCAGGCCCAGATACGCAGTATTTT. It yields the protein CASSFSGGAGPDTQYF. The V gene is TRBV28, the J gene TRBJ2-3, with 8 bases identical to TRBD2. V shed 3 bases, J shed 4 bases, and the junction held 9 bases outside the gene matches. This CDR3 region has 16 residues. The germline gives CDR1 MDHEN, CDR2 SYDVKM.

The CDR3 DNA reads TGTGCCAGCAGCCAAGATCTTCAGAGTTATAACCTGGATACGCAGTATTTT. It specifies CASSQDLQSYNLDTQYF. The chain uses TRBV14 and TRBJ2-3, with no clear D. The length of the CDR3 is 17 residues. The V gene lost 0 bases and the J gene lost 6 bases, with 19 bases spanning the gap. Germline V gene lookup returns CDR1 SGHDN and CDR2 FVKESK.

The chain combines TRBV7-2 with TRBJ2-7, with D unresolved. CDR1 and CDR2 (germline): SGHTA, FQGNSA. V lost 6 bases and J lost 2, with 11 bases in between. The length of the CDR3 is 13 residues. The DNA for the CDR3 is TGTGCCAGCAGTCACGGACGGGCCTACGAGCAGTACTTC. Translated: CASSHGRAYEQYF.

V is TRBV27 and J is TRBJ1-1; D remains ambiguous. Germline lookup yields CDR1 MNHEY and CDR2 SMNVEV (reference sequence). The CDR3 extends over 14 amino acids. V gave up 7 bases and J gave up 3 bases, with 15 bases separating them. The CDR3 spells CASKGAGVDTEAFF. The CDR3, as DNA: TGTGCCAGCAAGGGCGCAGGAGTTGACACTGAAGCTTTCTTT.

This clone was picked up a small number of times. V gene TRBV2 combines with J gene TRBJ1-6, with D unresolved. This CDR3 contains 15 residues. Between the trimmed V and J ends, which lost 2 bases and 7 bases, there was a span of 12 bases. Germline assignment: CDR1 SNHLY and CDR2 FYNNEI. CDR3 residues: CASSEMGQVNSPLHF. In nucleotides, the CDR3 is TGTGCCAGCAGTGAAATGGGTCAGGTCAATTCACCCCTCCACTTT.